This TCR beta chain was profiled in a study of blood T cell repertoires in COVID-19. Per the authors' pipeline: Reference gene primer amplification gave estimated nucleated cell counts. The protocol was immunoSEQ multiplex PCR, while the TCRdb copy is restricted to in-frame clones and leaves out a portion. Clonal size and the V and J genes are those of that table, whereas D and trimming came from the DNA. The top ten hold around 5% of the sample, which has about 73,000 clones, around 80% seen once. The sample was peripheral blood. The origin of this receptor is a man aged 50 to 59 with active COVID-19.

The CDR3 DNA reads as TGTGCCAGCAGCGCGCTCTGGGGAGTCTATGGCTACACCTTC. Its translation: CASSALWGVYGYTF. This chain connects TRBV21-1 to TRBJ1-2. TRBV21-1 has pseudogene status. This CDR3 region has 14 residues.